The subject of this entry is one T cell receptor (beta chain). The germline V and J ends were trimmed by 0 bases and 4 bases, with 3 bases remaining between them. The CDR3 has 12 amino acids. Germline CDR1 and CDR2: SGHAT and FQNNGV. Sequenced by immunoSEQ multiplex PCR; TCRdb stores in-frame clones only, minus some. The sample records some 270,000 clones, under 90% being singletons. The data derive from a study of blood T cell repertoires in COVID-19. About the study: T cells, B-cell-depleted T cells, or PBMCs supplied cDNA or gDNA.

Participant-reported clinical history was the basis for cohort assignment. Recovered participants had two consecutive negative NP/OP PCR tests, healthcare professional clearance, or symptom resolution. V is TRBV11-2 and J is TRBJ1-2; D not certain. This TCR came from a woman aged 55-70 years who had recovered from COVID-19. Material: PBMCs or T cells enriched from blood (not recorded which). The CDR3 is CASSLDSYGYTF. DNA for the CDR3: TGTGCCAGCAGCTTAGATAGCTATGGCTACACCTTC.